The sequence of this T cell receptor beta chain was determined in a study of blood T cell repertoires in COVID-19. Study details: Some COVID-19 samples were acute and others convalescent; all came from the United States, Italy and Spain. T cells, B-cell-depleted T cells, or PBMCs supplied cDNA or gDNA.

In the original workflow: Estimation of nucleated cell counts relied on the amplification of reference gene primers. Method: immunoSEQ multiplex PCR; TCRdb's copy keeps in-frame clones and lacks some. V and J calls and clone size come straight from that table; D and trimming were deduced from the DNA. This table has about 82,000 clones, around 86% appearing once. V was pared by 4 bases and J by 6 bases, with 6 bases of the junction left unmatched. This CDR3 is 15 amino acids long. CDR1 and CDR2 from the germline V gene are SGHRS and YFSETQ. The gene calls are TRBV5-1 and TRBJ2-1, with 11 nucleotides matching TRBD2. The TCR was taken from a man older than 75 with acute or convalescent COVID-19. Material for sequencing was peripheral blood. DNA of the CDR3: TGCGCCAGCAGCCCCTTACTAGCGGGGGTCAATGAGCAGTTCTTC. It is translated as CASSPLLAGVNEQFF.